This entry features one T cell receptor (beta chain) sequence. The antigen is not known. The data were obtained in a study of T cell responses to AZD1222 COVID-19 vaccine. Points from the study as a whole: An increase in Spike-specific TCR breadth and depth was observed after two AZD1222 doses. Donors in the cohort were predominantly white British and more often female, and clonal diversity was possibly underestimated. Across spike, vaccine-associated CD4 TCRs were found, dominant at 160-218 and 743-854.

Generated by immunoSEQ multiplex PCR, the TCRdb table keeps only in-frame clones and is missing some. This table has about 85,000 clones, 88% appearing once. The junction had 5 bases not matched to a gene; V was cut back by 1 base and J by 5 bases. The CDR3 contains 15 residues. Germline CDR1 and CDR2: SNHLY and FYNNEI. The chain uses TRBV2 and TRBJ2-5; 9 positions match TRBD2. The sequences come from peripheral blood, collected on day 0 of AZD1222 vaccination. The TCR was taken from an adult in good health. CDR3 nucleotide sequence: TGTGCCAGCAGTGAAGGTAGCGGGAGTGGTGAGACCCAGTACTTC. Encoded protein: CASSEGSGSGETQYF. Supplemented by reference TRBV2 and TRBJ2-5, the full variable domain reads EPEVTQTPSHQVTQMGQEVILRCVPISNHLYFYWYRQILGQKVEFLVSFYNNEISEKSEIFDDQFSVERPDGSNFTLKIRSTKLEDSAMYFCASSEGSGSGETQYFGPGTRLLVL.